A selection of T cell receptor beta chains follows, all from one sample in a study of T cells expressing NK-cell markers. Reanalyzing the 5' RACE reads, TCRdb keeps one entry per CDR3 protein, without DNA. The repertoire table contains around 380,000 distinct CDR3 sequences. Sequenced material: blood T cells: a sorted CD56 or NKG2C T cell subset, CD4+ or CD8+ T cells, or bulk PBMC T cells (not recorded which). The receptors originated from a woman aged 45-65 years in good health. CDR3s include the opening cysteine and the closing phenylalanine or tryptophan.

V	J	CDR3
TRBV30	TRBJ2-7	CAWSSGRSLQGEQYF
TRBV15	TRBJ1-1	CATQLDRGLNTEAFF
TRBV12-3/TRBV12-4	TRBJ2-1	CASRELSYGNEQFF
TRBV24-1	TRBJ2-1	CATRRPPPGRDEQFF
TRBV5-1	TRBJ1-1	CASSLGRGGQGNTEAFF
TRBV12-3/TRBV12-4	TRBJ1-4	CASSPGYEKLFF
TRBV12-3/TRBV12-4	TRBJ2-7	CASSQKATGTRPREQYF
TRBV19	TRBJ2-7	CASLDDAYEQYF
TRBV12-3/TRBV12-4	TRBJ2-4	CASRSLTSGRASRSYF
TRBV27	TRBJ2-2	CASRIWLAGTGELFF
TRBV29-1	TRBJ1-1	CSVAQGATNTEAFF
TRBV18	TRBJ2-5	CASSPQPAETQYF
TRBV25-1	TRBJ2-1	CASSEYPRDRLHNEQFF
TRBV19	TRBJ1-1	CASSIIDNTEAFF
TRBV6-6	TRBJ1-6	CASSYTGEISSPLHF
TRBV10-2	TRBJ2-7	CATPTGVVYEQYF
TRBV6-2/TRBV6-3	TRBJ2-7	CASSYPTGGIVYEQYF
TRBV12-3/TRBV12-4	TRBJ1-2	CASSITAGYGYTF
TRBV15	TRBJ2-3	CATSREDSTRDTQYF
TRBV4-2	TRBJ2-2	CASSQDGSAAANTGELFF
TRBV27	TRBJ2-3	CASTQQGSSTDTQYF
TRBV20-1	TRBJ2-5	CSALGGGTETQYF
TRBV20-1	TRBJ2-1	CSARTPGRDNNEQFF
TRBV4-1	TRBJ2-2	CASSQFRGEIGELFF
TRBV10-3	TRBJ2-7	CAISQRGLYEQYF
TRBV2	TRBJ2-3	CASAFTSGRATDTQYF
TRBV20-1	TRBJ2-6	CSAPPSGANVLTF
TRBV7-8	TRBJ2-2	CASSGLAGGTNTGELFF
TRBV7-9	TRBJ2-5	CASSLAPTGGEETQYF
TRBV2	TRBJ2-2	CASNTGVIGELFF
TRBV12-3/TRBV12-4	TRBJ2-2	CASSFGAGSGGELFF
TRBV27	TRBJ2-2	CASSTWEVDTGELFF
TRBV29-1	TRBJ1-2	CSAQLGGPWGYTF
TRBV7-2	TRBJ2-3	CASSLRNWGSSTDTQYF
TRBV29-1	TRBJ1-1	CSVVTQITEAFF
TRBV28	TRBJ2-4	CASSFSRTGAIQYF
TRBV5-1	TRBJ1-1	CASSLTGTADEWGTEAFF
TRBV5-1	TRBJ1-5	CASSLGERGDQPQHF
TRBV5-1	TRBJ2-7	CASSPGLAGRSSYEQYF
TRBV2	TRBJ1-2	CASSPGDGRYGYTF
TRBV6-5	TRBJ2-7	CASSYTVGDSSYEQYF
TRBV7-8	TRBJ2-7	CASSLYGTPWEQYF
TRBV5-6	TRBJ2-3	CASSYGQADTQYF
TRBV12-3/TRBV12-4	TRBJ2-3	CASSPRWGSGITDTDTQYF
TRBV29-1	TRBJ2-7	CSVEGGTSGSYEQYF
TRBV5-1	TRBJ2-7	CASSLRQAGLTYEQYF
TRBV10-3	TRBJ2-3	CAISAVASGQKIEYTQYF
TRBV5-1	TRBJ2-1	CASSLGRGPNEQFF
TRBV10-2	TRBJ2-5	CASSVDRGTQETQYF